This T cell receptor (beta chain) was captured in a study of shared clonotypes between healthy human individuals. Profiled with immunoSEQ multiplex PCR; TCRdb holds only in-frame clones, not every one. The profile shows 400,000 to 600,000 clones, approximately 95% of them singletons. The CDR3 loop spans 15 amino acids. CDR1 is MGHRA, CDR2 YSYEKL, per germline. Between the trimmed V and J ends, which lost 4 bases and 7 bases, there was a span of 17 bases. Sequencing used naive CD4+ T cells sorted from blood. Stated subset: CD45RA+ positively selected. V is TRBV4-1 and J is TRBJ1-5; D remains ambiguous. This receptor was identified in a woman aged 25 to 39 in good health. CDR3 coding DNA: TGCGCCAGCAGCCCGGGTCATGGAGGGCAACAGCCCCAGCATTTT. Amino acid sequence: CASSPGHGGQQPQHF.